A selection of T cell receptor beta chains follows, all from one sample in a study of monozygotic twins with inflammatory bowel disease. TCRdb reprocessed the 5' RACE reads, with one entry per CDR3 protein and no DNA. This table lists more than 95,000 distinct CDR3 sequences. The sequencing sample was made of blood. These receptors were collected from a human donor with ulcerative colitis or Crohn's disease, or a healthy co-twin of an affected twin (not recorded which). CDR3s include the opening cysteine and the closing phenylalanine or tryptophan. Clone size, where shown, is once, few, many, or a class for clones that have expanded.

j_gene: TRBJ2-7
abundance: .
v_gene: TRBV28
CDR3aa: CARCPAASTYEQYF

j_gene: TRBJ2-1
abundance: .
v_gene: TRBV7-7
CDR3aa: CASSLQGQGVDEQFF

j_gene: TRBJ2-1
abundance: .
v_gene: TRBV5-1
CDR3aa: CASSLEGQGPFF

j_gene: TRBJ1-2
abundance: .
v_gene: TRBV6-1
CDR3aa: CASSPRGLGVNYGYTF

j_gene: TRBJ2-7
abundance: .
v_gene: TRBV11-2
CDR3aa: CASSLGRQAEEQYF

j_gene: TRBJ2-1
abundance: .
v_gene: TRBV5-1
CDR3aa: CASSLAERSFNEQFF

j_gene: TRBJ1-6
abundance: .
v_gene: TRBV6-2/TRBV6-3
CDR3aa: CASSSGTGRSPLHF

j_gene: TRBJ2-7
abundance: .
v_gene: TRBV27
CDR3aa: CASTHSGGRYEQYF

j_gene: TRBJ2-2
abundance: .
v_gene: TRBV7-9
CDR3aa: CASSYLRAQNTGELFF

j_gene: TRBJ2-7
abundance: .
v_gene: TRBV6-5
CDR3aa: CASSFTSRGYEQYF

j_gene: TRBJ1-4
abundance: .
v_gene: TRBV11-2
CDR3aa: CASSLGRRADPRNEKLFF

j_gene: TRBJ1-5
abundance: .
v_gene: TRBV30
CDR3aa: CAWSVRSMVSNQPQHF

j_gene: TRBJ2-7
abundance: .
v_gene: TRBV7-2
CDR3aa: CASSLELVGYEQYF

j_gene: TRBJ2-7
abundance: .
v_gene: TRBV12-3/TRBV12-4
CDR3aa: CASSLASGGVVSYEQYF

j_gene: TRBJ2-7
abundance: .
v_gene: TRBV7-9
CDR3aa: CASSFSGGSHEQYF

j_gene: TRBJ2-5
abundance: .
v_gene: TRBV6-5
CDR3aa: CASSYSKPQGAGETQYF

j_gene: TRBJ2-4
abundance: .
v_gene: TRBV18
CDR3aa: CASSPWTDENIQYF

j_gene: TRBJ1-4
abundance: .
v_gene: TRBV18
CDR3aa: CASSQGQNNEKLFF

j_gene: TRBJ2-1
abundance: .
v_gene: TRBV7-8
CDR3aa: CASSSARTSGSYEQFF

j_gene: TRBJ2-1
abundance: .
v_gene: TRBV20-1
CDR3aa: CSARDLPLAGQGYNEQFF

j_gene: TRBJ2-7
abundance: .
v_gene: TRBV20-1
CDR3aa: CSARVRRNEQYF

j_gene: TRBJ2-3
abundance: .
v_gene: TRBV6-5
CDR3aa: CASSYGQGLTDTQYF

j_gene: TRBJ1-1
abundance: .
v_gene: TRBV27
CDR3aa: CASSSGLGRAFF

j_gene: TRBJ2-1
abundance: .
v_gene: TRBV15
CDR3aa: CATSKGSGTYNEQFF

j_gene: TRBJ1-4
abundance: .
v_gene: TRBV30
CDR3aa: CAWSVKGPTNEKLFF

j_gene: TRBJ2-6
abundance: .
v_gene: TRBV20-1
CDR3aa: CSGQAGTPLRGANVLTF

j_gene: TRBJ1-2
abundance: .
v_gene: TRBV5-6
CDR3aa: CASSFVPGLNYGYTF

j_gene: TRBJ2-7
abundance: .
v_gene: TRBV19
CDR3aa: CASSPGLAGVVSYEQYF

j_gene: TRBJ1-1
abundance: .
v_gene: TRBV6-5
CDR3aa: CASSYLSGTTEAFF

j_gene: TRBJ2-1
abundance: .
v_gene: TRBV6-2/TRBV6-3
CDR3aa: CASYETGTPRDEQFF

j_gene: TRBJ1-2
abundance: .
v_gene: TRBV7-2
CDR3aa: CASSLAKPKDGYTF

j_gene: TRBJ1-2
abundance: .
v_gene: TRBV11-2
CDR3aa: CASSIPRGDFNYGYTF

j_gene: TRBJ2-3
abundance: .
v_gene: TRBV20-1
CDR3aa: CSAQRSTDTQYF

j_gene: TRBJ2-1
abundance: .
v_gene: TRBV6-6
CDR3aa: CASSYRFNEQFF

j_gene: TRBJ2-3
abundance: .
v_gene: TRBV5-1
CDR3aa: CASSLSTDTQYF

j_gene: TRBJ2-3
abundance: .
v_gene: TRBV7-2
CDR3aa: CASRNWESDTQYF

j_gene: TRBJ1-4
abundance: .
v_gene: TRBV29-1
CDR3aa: CSVARTGNEKLFF

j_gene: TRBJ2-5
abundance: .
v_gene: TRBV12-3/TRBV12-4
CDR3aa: CASRTGQGVKETQYF

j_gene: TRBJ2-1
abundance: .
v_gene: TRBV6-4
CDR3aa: CASSDSLAGYNEQFF

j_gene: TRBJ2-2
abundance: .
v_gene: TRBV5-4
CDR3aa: CASSPGGNTGELFF

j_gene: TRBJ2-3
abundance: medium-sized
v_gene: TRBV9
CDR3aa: CASSVARASGTDTQYF

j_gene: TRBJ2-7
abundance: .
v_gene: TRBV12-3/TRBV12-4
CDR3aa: CASTQALSPSYEQYF

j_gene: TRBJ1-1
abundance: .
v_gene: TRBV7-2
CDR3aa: CASSLVGSGIFEAFF

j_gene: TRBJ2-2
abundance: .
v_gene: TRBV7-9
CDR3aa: CASSLASPTPNTGELFF

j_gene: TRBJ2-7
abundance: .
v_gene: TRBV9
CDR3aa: CASSPHQGVRYEQYF

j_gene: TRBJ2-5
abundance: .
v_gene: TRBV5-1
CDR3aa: CASSTGQVSQYF

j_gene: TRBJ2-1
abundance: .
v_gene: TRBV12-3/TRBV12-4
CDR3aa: CASSLAGGNEQFF

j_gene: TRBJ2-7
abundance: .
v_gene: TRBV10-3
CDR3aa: CAIKTGTSSSYEQYF

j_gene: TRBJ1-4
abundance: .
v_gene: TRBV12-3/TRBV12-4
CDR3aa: CASTRGINEKLFF

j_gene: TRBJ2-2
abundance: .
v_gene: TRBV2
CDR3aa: CASSVDTGELFF

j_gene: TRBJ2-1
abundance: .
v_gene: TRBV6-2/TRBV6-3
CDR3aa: CASSTSRRRAYNEQFF

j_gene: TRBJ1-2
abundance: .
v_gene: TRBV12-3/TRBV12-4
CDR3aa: CASGDSSNYGYTF

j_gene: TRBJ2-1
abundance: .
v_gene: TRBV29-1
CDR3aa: CSVEDPWTHTNNEQFF

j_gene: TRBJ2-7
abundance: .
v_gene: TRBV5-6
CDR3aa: CASSPDTHSYEQYF